What follows are 4 T cell receptor beta chains derived from one specimen sequenced in a study of CXCR3-negative and CXCR3-positive naive CD8 T cells. The TRB cDNA libraries were prepared by 5' RACE with UMI labels. TCRdb re-called the 5' RACE reads and catalogs CDR3 proteins one per entry, DNA excluded. In total, the table holds roughly 6,000 distinct CDR3 sequences. Sample: naive CXCR3- CD8+ T cells from blood. Subset: CD45RO-CCR7+CD27+CD95- naive CD8+ T cells lacking CXCR3 (TNR3-). The receptors here all came from a human donor in good health. Some clones in this sample may be carry-over from other donors' samples.

By frequency, this clonotype is medium-sized. CDR3 sequence reads: CSVLSGTLEAFF. The chain links TRBV29-1 to TRBJ1-1; TCRdb lists TRBD1, though no DNA is available to test this call. The CDR3 contains 12 residues. Per the germline V gene, CDR1 is SQVTM and CDR2 is ANQGSEA.

This clonotype is called medium-sized based on its frequency. V and J are TRBV5-1 and TRBJ2-1; with no DNA, the TCRdb D assignment of TRBD2 cannot be verified. There are 13 residues in the CDR3. The germline V gene has CDR1 SGHRS and CDR2 YFSETQ. The chain's CDR3 is CASKAPTYNEQFF.

Frequency places this clonotype as medium-sized (0.01 to 0.1%). The J gene is TRBJ2-5, the V gene TRBV20-1; without DNA, the TCRdb call of TRBD2 cannot be checked. This CDR3 is built from 13 residues. Germline V gene lookup returns CDR1 DFQATT and CDR2 SNEGSKA (reference sequence). CDR3 region: CSARTRKGETQYF.

In terms of frequency, this clonotype is medium-sized. The chain is built from TRBV12-3 or TRBV12-4 and TRBJ1-2. The length of the CDR3 is 14 residues. The CDR3 here is CASSLGGLSYGYTF.